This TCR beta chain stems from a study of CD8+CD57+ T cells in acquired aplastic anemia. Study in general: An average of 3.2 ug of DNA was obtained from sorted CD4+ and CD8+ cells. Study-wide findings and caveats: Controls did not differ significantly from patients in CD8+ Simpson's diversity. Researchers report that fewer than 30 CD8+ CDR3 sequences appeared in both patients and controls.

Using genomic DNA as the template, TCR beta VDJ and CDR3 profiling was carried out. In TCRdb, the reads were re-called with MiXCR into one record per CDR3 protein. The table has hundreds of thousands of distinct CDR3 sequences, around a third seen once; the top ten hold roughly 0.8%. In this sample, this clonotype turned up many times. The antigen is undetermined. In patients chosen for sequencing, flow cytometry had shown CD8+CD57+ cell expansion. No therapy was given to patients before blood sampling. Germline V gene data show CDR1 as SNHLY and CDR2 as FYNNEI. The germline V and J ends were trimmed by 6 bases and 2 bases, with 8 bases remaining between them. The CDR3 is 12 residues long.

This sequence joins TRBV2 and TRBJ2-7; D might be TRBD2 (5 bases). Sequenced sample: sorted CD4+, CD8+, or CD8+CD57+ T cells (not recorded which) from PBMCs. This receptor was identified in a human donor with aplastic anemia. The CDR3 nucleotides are TGTGCCAGCAGAGTTAGCGCCTACGAGCAGTACTTC. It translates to CASRVSAYEQYF.